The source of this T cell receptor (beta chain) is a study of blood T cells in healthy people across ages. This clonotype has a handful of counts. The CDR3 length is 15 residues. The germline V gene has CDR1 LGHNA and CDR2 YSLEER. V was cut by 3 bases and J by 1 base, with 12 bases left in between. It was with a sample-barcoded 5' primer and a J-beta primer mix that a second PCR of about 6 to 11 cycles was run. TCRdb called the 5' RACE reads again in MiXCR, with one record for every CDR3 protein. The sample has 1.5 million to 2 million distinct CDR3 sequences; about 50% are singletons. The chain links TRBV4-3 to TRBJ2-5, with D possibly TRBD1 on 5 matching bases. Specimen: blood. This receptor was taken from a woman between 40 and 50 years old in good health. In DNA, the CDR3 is TGCGCCAGCAGCCATTTCACAGGTGGCCAAGAGACCCAGTACTTC. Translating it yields CASSHFTGGQETQYF.